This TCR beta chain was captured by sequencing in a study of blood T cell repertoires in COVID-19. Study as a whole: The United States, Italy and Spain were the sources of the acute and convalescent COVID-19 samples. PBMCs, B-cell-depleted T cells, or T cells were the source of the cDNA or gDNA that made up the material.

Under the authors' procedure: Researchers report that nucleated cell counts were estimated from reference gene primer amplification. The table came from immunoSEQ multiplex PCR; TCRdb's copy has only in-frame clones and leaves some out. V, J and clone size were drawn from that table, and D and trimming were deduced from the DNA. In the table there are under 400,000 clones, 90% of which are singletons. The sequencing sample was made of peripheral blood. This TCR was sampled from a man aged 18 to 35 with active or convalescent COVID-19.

The CDR3: CASSYGQGSNTEAFF. The CDR3 nucleotides are TGTGCCAGCAGCTACGGACAGGGAAGCAACACTGAAGCTTTCTTT. The chain has TRBV7-2 and TRBJ1-1; TRBD1 matches 8 bases. Germline V CDR1 and CDR2: SGHTA, FQGNSA. This CDR3 contains 15 residues. The trim removed 4 bases at V and 2 bases at J, leaving 6 bases unmatched.